The clone carrying this T cell receptor beta chain showed up just a few times. This record comes from a study of T cells in Graves' hyperthyroidism and ophthalmopathy. Fresh 10 ml peripheral blood yielded PBMCs. Germline values: CDR1 SGHRS, CDR2 YFSETQ. The CDR3 has 14 amino acids. V was cut by 4 bases and J by 7 bases, with 17 bases left in between. Amplification targeted TCR beta CDR3 regions from RNA transcripts. When the TCR CDR3 underwent first-round RT-PCR, the HTBI primer set was used. TCRdb ran MiXCR on the multiplex PCR reads and lists one entry per CDR3 protein. The sample yields more than 600,000 distinct CDR3 sequences, around 17% seen once.

This receptor was taken from a man aged 18 to 35 with Graves' hyperthyroidism. Sequenced material: blood. The gene calls are TRBV5-1 and TRBJ2-5, with D possibly being TRBD1 or TRBD2 (5 bases each). The CDR3: CASSLGTEGGTQYF. Written as DNA, the CDR3 is TGCGCCAGCAGCCTTGGGACCGAAGGCGGGACCCAGTACTTC.